This entry features one TCR beta chain sequence. The participants were between about 18 and 90 years old and came from some 25 US areas. Donors in Cohort 3 counted as recovered after two negative PCRs, clearance, or symptom resolution. Sequencing used immunoSEQ multiplex PCR; TCRdb keeps in-frame clones, though not all of them. The sample comprises fewer than 400,000 clones, 87% of which are singletons, and about 8.9% rests with the top ten. The data were taken from a study of blood T cell repertoires in COVID-19. Background on the study: Donors in the United States, Italy and Spain gave samples during acute or convalescent COVID-19.

Trimming at V came to 5 bases and at J to 7 bases, leaving 9 bases not matched to a gene. CDR1 and CDR2 (germline): PRHDT, FYEKMQ (reference sequence). CDR3 size: 14 residues. The receptor's source is a woman under 30 who had recovered from COVID-19. Sequencing input: PBMCs or T cells enriched from blood (not recorded which). The chain carries TRBV13 and TRBJ2-5; the match to TRBD1 covers 8 bases. The CDR3: CASSTTRGRGTQYF. The CDR3 nucleotides read TGTGCCAGCAGCACAACCAGGGGGCGGGGGACCCAGTACTTC. Full variable domain (outside the CDR3, taken from reference TRBV13 and TRBJ2-5): AAGVIQSPRHLIKEKRETATLKCYPIPRHDTVYWYQQGPGQDPQFLISFYEKMQSDKGSIPDRFSAQQFSDYHSELNMSSLELGDSALYFCASSTTRGRGTQYFGPGTRLLVL.